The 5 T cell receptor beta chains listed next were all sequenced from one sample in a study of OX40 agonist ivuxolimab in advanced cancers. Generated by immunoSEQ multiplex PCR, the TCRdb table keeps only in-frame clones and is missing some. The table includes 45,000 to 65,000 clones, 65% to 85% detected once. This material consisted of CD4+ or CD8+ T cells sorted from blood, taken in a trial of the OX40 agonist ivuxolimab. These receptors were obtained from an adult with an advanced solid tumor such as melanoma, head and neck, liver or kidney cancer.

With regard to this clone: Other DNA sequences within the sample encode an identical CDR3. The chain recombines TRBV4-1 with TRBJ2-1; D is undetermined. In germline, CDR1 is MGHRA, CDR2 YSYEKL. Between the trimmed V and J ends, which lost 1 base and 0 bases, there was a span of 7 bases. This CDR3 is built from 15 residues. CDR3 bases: TGCGCCAGCAGCCAAGGCGGACGCTCCTACAATGAGCAGTTCTTC. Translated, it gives CASSQGGRSYNEQFF.

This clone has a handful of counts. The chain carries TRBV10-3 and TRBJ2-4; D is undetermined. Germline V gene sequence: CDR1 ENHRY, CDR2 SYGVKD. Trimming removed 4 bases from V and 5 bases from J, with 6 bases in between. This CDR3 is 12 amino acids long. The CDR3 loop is CAISGAENIQYF. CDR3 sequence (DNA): TGTGCCATCAGTGGGGCAGAAAACATTCAGTACTTC.

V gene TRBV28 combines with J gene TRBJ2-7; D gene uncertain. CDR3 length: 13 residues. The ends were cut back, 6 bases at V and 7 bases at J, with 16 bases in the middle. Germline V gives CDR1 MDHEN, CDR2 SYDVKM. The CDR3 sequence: CASSPASTREQYF. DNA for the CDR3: TGTGCCAGCAGCCCCGCATCAACCCGGGAGCAGTACTTC. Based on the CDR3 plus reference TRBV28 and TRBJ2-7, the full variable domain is DVKVTQSSRYLVKRTGEKVFLECVQDMDHENMFWYRQDPGLGLRLIYFSYDVKMKEKGDIPEGYSVSREKKERFSLILESASTNQTSMYLCASSPASTREQYFGPGTRLTVT.

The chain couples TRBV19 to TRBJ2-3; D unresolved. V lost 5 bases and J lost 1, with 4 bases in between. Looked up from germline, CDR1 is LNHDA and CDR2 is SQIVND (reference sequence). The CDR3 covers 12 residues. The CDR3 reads CASSVGTDTQYF. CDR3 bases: TGTGCCAGTAGTGTGGGCACAGATACGCAGTATTTT.

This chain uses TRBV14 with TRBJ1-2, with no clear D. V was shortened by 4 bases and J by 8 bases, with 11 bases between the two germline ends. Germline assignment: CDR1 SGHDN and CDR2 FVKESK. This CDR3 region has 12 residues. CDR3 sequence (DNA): TGTGCCAGCAGCCGTTGGAGGGTCGGCTACACCTTC. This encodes CASSRWRVGYTF.